This T cell receptor beta chain is from a study of blood T cell repertoires in COVID-19. V shed 2 bases, J shed 4 bases, and the junction held 7 bases outside the gene matches. Germline V gene lookup returns CDR1 SGHNT and CDR2 YYREEE (reference sequence). This CDR3 contains 15 residues. Sequenced by immunoSEQ multiplex PCR; TCRdb stores in-frame clones only, minus some. The sample has around 140,000 clones; roughly 79% are singletons. The source material was peripheral blood. J is TRBJ1-1 and V is TRBV5-4, with 8 bases aligning to TRBD1. The clonotype was recovered from a woman in her sixties or seventies with active or convalescent COVID-19. CDR3 sequence: CASSLQGVVGTEAFF. CDR3 nucleotides: TGTGCCAGCAGCTTACAGGGGGTGGTGGGCACTGAAGCTTTCTTT.